A selection of T cell receptor beta chains follows, all from one sample in a study of shared clonotypes between healthy human individuals. Profiling relied on immunoSEQ multiplex PCR, and the TCRdb table lists in-frame clones only, not all of them. The table shows approximately 810,000 clones, with about 92% occurring only once. The sequencing input was naive CD8+ T cells sorted from blood. These receptors were collected from a man between 25 and 39 years old in good health. CDR3s include the opening cysteine and the closing phenylalanine or tryptophan. Fields, in order: J gene, clone size, V gene, D gene, CDR3 DNA, CDR3 protein. A D gene is named only where the DNA matches it firmly. Clone size is shown for a subset of rows, as once, few, many or a class of expanded clone.

J: TRBJ2-1
size: once
V: TRBV4-1
D: .
DNA: TGCGCCAGCAGCCAAGCAATGGAGGACAATGAGCAGTTCTTC
CDR3: CASSQAMEDNEQFF

J: TRBJ1-2
size: .
V: TRBV18
D: .
DNA: TGTGCCAGCTCACCACCTCCGGGATCTTTCTATGGCTACACCTTC
CDR3: CASSPPPGSFYGYTF

J: TRBJ2-3
size: .
V: TRBV5-1
D: TRBD1
DNA: TGCGCCAGCAGCTCAGGACAGGGGAAAGATACGCAGTATTTT
CDR3: CASSSGQGKDTQYF

J: TRBJ2-2
size: once
V: TRBV7-9
D: .
DNA: TGTGCCAGCAGCTTACGAGGGAGCGGCGGGGAGCTGTTTTTT
CDR3: CASSLRGSGGELFF

J: TRBJ2-1
size: .
V: TRBV13
D: .
DNA: TGTGCCAGCAGCTTATCCCCCCTTAGTGGCTATTCCTACAATGAGCAGTTCTTC
CDR3: CASSLSPLSGYSYNEQFF

J: TRBJ2-3
size: .
V: TRBV29-1
D: .
DNA: TGCAGCGTTGAAGATCCCACGACGGGGGAGGACTTTCCCAGACACACAGATACGCAGTATTTT
CDR3: CSVEDPTTGEDFPRHTDTQYF

J: TRBJ2-3
size: .
V: TRBV11-2
D: TRBD1
DNA: TGTGCCAGCAGCCGTCGACAGGGGTTCACAGATACGCAGTATTTT
CDR3: CASSRRQGFTDTQYF

J: TRBJ1-2
size: .
V: TRBV7-2
D: .
DNA: TGTGCCAGCAGCTCGAGGGTTGGCTACACCTTC
CDR3: CASSSRVGYTF

J: TRBJ1-4
size: .
V: TRBV5-5
D: .
DNA: TGTGCCAGCAGCTTCGAATTAGGGCAGGAAAATGAAAAACTGTTTTTT
CDR3: CASSFELGQENEKLFF

J: TRBJ2-1
size: .
V: TRBV7-9
D: TRBD1
DNA: TGTGCCAGCAGCTCCGGACAGGGCATGAACAATGAGCAGTTCTTC
CDR3: CASSSGQGMNNEQFF

J: TRBJ1-1
size: .
V: TRBV25-1
D: .
DNA: TGTGCCAGCAGTGGCCTCAGGGGGAACACTGAAGCTTTCTTT
CDR3: CASSGLRGNTEAFF

J: TRBJ2-3
size: .
V: TRBV13
D: TRBD1
DNA: TGTGCCAGCAAAATGGCACTTGGACAGGGGTTGGCAGATACGCAGTATTTT
CDR3: CASKMALGQGLADTQYF

J: TRBJ2-3
size: .
V: TRBV7-9
D: TRBD2
DNA: TGTGCCAGCAGCTTACTACTAGCGGGAGGTCGGCCGCAAAATACGCAGTATTTT
CDR3: CASSLLLAGGRPQNTQYF

J: TRBJ2-7
size: .
V: TRBV5-4
D: TRBD1
DNA: TGTGCCAGCAGCTTGGGGGACAGTCCCTACGAGCAGTACTTC
CDR3: CASSLGDSPYEQYF

J: TRBJ2-1
size: .
V: TRBV27
D: .
DNA: TGTGCCAGCACCCATGGCGGGAATGCGTACAATGAGCAGTTCTTC
CDR3: CASTHGGNAYNEQFF

J: TRBJ2-7
size: .
V: TRBV11-2
D: TRBD2
DNA: TGTGCCAGCAGCTTAGGTCTCTTCCCCGGGACTAGCAACCAACACGAGCAGTACTTC
CDR3: CASSLGLFPGTSNQHEQYF

J: TRBJ2-1
size: .
V: TRBV13
D: TRBD2
DNA: TGTGCCAGCAGCCATGGGACTAACCCGGGCGGGAGCCTAGATGAGCAGTTCTTC
CDR3: CASSHGTNPGGSLDEQFF

J: TRBJ1-1
size: .
V: TRBV28
D: TRBD1
DNA: TGTGCCAGCGACAGGACAGGGCGAAGAACTGAAGCTTTCTTT
CDR3: CASDRTGRRTEAFF

J: TRBJ2-3
size: .
V: TRBV5-4
D: TRBD1
DNA: TGTGCCAGCAGCTTACAGGGGGCGCACGCAGATACGCAGTATTTT
CDR3: CASSLQGAHADTQYF

J: TRBJ1-2
size: .
V: TRBV7-9
D: .
DNA: TGTGCCAGCAGCGACCCGACAGCTCTACGTAACTATGGCTACACCTTC
CDR3: CASSDPTALRNYGYTF

J: TRBJ2-2
size: once
V: TRBV27
D: .
DNA: TGTGCCAGCAGTTTATTAGTCACCGGGGAGCTGTTTTTT
CDR3: CASSLLVTGELFF

J: TRBJ2-7
size: .
V: TRBV7-9
D: .
DNA: TGTGCCAGCAGCTTCCGGGACCACCCCTACGAGCAGTACTTC
CDR3: CASSFRDHPYEQYF